These 10 T cell receptor beta chains were all obtained from the same sample, sequenced in a study of CD8+CD57+ T cells in acquired aplastic anemia. Patients sequenced had flow cytometry evidence of CD8+CD57+ cell expansion. Template material for TCR beta VDJ and CDR3 profiling consisted of genomic DNA. MiXCR, applied by TCRdb to the reads, yields one record per CDR3 protein. The sample has 120,000 or so distinct CDR3 sequences; about 50% are singletons. The source material was sorted CD4+, CD8+, or CD8+CD57+ T cells (not recorded which) from PBMCs. These receptors came from a human donor with aplastic anemia.

The chain employs TRBV7-3 and TRBJ2-7; D gene ambiguous. CDR3 length: 13 amino acids. The germline V gene has CDR1 SGHTA and CDR2 FQGTGA. V was cut by 0 bases and J by 9 bases, with 12 bases left in between. The CDR3 reads CASSLTETALQYF. CDR3 sequence (DNA): TGTGCCAGCAGCTTAACTGAAACCGCATTGCAGTACTTC.

This clonotype showed up just once. This CDR3 is CASSLAYEEETQYF. Here the CDR3 DNA reads TGTGCCAGCAGCTTGGCTTATGAGGAAGAGACCCAGTACTTC. This chain connects TRBV7-9 to TRBJ2-5, with no clear D. The CDR3 has 14 residues. The germline V and J ends were trimmed by 3 bases and 3 bases, with 11 bases remaining between them. Germline V lookup: CDR1 SEHNR, CDR2 FQNEAQ (reference sequence).

The chain links TRBV29-1 to TRBJ2-1; 7 bases match TRBD1. Germline V CDR1 and CDR2: SQVTM, ANQGSEA. The CDR3 covers 12 residues. V lost 6 bases, J lost 10 bases, and 9 bases stayed unmatched. The DNA of the CDR3 is TGCAGCGTGAGACAGGGAATATGGGAGCAGTTCTTC. This codes for CSVRQGIWEQFF.

The sample holds a few counts of this clonotype. This rearrangement joins TRBV19 to TRBJ2-4; TRBD1 agrees at 8 bases. V trimming: 4 bases; J trimming: 10 bases; junction bases outside the gene matches: 6. CDR3 length: 13 residues. Germline CDR1 is LNHDA and CDR2 is SQIVND (reference sequence). In nucleotides, the CDR3 is TGTGCCAGTAGTACCGACAGGGGAGGTATTCAGTACTTC. The encoded protein is CASSTDRGGIQYF.

This clonotype has just a few counts. J is TRBJ2-5 and V is TRBV6-1; 13 bases are a match to TRBD2. Germline loops: CDR1 MNHNS, CDR2 SASEGT. The length of the CDR3 is 16 residues. The junction had 8 bases not matched to a gene; V was cut back by 8 bases and J by 2 bases. The chain's CDR3 is CASSGLAGTLQETQYF. CDR3 DNA: TGTGCCAGCTCGGGACTAGCGGGGACCCTACAAGAGACCCAGTACTTC.

The rearrangement links TRBV19 to TRBJ1-6, with 8 bases identical to TRBD1. Germline assignment: CDR1 LNHDA and CDR2 SQIVND (reference sequence). Trimming took 0 bases from V and 8 from J; bases not matched to a gene: 3. The length of the CDR3 is 15 residues. The CDR3 DNA reads TGTGCCAGTAGTATAGAGGACAGGGAATATTCACCCCTCCACTTT. This sequence encodes CASSIEDREYSPLHF.

The chain uses TRBV7-3 and TRBJ2-7; D uncertain. V shed 5 bases and J shed 1 base, with 9 bases lying between them. Germline CDR1 is SGHTA and CDR2 is FQGTGA. The CDR3 runs 13 residues. The chain's CDR3 is CASSPPSSYEQYF. CDR3 nucleotides: TGTGCCAGCAGCCCCCCCTCGTCCTACGAGCAGTACTTC.

The V and J genes are TRBV25-1 and TRBJ1-5; the match to TRBD1 covers 9 bases. Losses at the gene ends were 6 bases for V and 6 bases for J; bases not matched to a gene: 15. The germline gives CDR1 MGHDK, CDR2 SYGVNS. The CDR3 is 17 residues long. For the CDR3, the DNA is TGTGCCAGCAGGGGGGACCTCCCGGGACAGGGAATTCAGCCCCAGCATTTT. Residues: CASRGDLPGQGIQPQHF.

The V and J genes are TRBV15 and TRBJ1-1; 9 bases fit TRBD1. The CDR3 covers 14 residues. The trim removed 5 bases at V and 5 bases at J, leaving 6 bases unmatched. Germline CDR1 reads LNHNV; CDR2 reads YYDKDF (reference sequence). The chain's CDR3 is CATSETGGRTEAFF. For the CDR3, the DNA is TGTGCCACCAGCGAGACAGGGGGGCGAACTGAAGCTTTCTTT. Complete variable domain (other parts from reference TRBV15 and TRBJ1-1): DAMVIQNPRYQVTQFGKPVTLSCSQTLNHNVMYWYQQKSSQAPKLLFHYYDKDFNNEADTPDNFQSRRPNTSFCFLDIRSPGLGDTAMYLCATSETGGRTEAFFGQGTRLTVV.

This clonotype was detected only once. The chain combines TRBV15 with TRBJ1-2; TRBD1 aligns across 10 bases. The CDR3 covers 17 residues. Germline V gene lookup returns CDR1 LNHNV and CDR2 YYDKDF (reference sequence). Trimming took 0 bases from V and 0 from J; bases not matched to a gene: 4. The CDR3 loop is CATSRDGQGGANYGYTF. The CDR3 bases are TGTGCCACCAGCAGAGATGGACAGGGGGGGGCTAACTATGGCTACACCTTC. The full variable domain, with the rest looked up from reference TRBV15 and TRBJ1-2, is DAMVIQNPRYQVTQFGKPVTLSCSQTLNHNVMYWYQQKSSQAPKLLFHYYDKDFNNEADTPDNFQSRRPNTSFCFLDIRSPGLGDTAMYLCATSRDGQGGANYGYTFGSGTRLTVV.